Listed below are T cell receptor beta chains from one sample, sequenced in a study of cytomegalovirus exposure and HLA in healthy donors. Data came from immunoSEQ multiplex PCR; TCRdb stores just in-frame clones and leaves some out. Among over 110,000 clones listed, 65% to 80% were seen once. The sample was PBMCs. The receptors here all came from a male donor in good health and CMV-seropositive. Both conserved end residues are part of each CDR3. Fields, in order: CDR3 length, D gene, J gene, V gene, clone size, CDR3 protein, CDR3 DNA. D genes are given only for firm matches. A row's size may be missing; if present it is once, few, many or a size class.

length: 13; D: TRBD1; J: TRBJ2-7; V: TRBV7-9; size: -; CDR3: CASISGGSYEQYF; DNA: TGTGCCAGCATCTCAGGGGGCTCCTACGAGCAGTACTTC
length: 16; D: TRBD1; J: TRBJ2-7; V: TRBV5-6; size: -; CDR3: CASSLFRQGASYEQYF; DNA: TGTGCCAGCAGCTTGTTCCGGCAGGGGGCCTCCTACGAGCAGTACTTC
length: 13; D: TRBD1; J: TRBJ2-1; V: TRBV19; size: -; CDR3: CASRGQGGNEQFF; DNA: TGTGCCAGTAGGGGACAGGGGGGGAATGAGCAGTTCTTC
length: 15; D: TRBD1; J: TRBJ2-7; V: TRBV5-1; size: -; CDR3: CASSLFGTENYEQYF; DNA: TGCGCCAGCAGCCTCTTCGGGACAGAAAACTACGAGCAGTACTTC
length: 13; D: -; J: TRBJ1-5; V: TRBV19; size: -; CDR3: CASSIVGDQPQHF; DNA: TGTGCCAGTAGTATAGTGGGAGATCAGCCCCAGCATTTT
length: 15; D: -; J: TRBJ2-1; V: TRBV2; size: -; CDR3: CASSGLGQGFDEQFF; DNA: TGTGCCAGCAGTGGGTTGGGGCAGGGGTTCGATGAGCAGTTCTTC
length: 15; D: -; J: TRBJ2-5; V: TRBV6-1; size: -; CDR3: CASSEAFQQGETQYF; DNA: TGTGCCAGCAGTGAAGCGTTTCAGCAGGGAGAGACCCAGTACTTC
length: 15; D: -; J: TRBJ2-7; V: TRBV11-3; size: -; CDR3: CASSLVFGESYEQYF; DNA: TGTGCCAGCAGCTTAGTATTCGGGGAGTCCTACGAGCAGTACTTC
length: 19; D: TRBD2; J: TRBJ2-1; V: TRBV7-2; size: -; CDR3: CASSLRSGTSGPRYSEQFF; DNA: TGTGCCAGCAGCCTCCGGTCAGGGACTAGCGGGCCGAGATATTCTGAGCAGTTCTTC
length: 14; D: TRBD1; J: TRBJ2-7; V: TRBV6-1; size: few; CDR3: CASRLQGGPYEQYF; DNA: TGTGCCAGCAGGTTACAGGGGGGTCCCTACGAGCAGTACTTC
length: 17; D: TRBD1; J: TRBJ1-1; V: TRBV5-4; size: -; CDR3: CASSLPLGDSMNTEAFF; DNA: TGTGCCAGCAGCCTACCACTGGGGGACAGCATGAACACTGAAGCTTTCTTT
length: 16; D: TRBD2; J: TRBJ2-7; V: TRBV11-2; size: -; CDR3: CASSSGLAAYSYEQYF; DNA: TGTGCCAGCAGCTCGGGACTAGCGGCATACTCCTACGAGCAGTACTTC
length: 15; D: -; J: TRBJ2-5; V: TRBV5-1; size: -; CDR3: CASSLEAGGGETQYF; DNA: TGCGCCAGCAGCTTGGAAGCGGGCGGAGGGGAGACCCAGTACTTC
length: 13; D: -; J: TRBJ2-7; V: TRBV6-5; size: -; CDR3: CASSYNAVGEQYF; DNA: TGTGCCAGCAGTTATAACGCGGTCGGCGAGCAGTACTTC
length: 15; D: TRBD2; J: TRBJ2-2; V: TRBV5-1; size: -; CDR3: CASQTSGVYTGELFF; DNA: TGCGCCAGCCAGACTAGCGGGGTGTACACCGGGGAGCTGTTTTTT
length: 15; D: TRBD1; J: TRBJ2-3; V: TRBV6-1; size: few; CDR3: CASRPGTGHTDTQYF; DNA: TGTGCCAGCAGACCCGGGACAGGCCACACAGATACGCAGTATTTT
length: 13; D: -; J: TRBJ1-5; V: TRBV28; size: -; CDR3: CASSFPGNQPQHF; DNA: TGTGCCAGCAGTTTTCCCGGGAATCAGCCCCAGCATTTT
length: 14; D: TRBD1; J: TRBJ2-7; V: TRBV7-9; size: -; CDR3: CASIRGQGAYEQYF; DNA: TGTGCCAGCATTCGGGGACAGGGAGCCTACGAGCAGTACTTC
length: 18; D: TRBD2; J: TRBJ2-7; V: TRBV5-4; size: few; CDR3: CASSQEGVAGGPSYEQYF; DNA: TGTGCCAGCAGCCAAGAGGGGGTAGCGGGAGGGCCTTCCTACGAGCAGTACTTC